The 15 T cell receptor beta chains below come from one sample, sequenced in a study of T cell repertoires in cytomegalovirus infection. TCRdb analysed the reads with MiXCR anew, one entry per CDR3 protein. The data show 290,000 or so distinct CDR3 sequences, under 30% seen once. Material for sequencing was PBMCs. These receptors all come from a human donor in good health (CMV status not recorded). Some clones in this sample may be carry-over from other donors' samples.

The V gene is TRBV28, the J gene TRBJ2-3; D remains ambiguous. This CDR3 has 13 amino acids. Looked up from germline, CDR1 is MDHEN and CDR2 is SYDVKM. The V end was cut by 5 bases, the J end by 0 bases, with 6 bases between. For the CDR3, the DNA is TGTGCCAGCAGTCCAGACAGCACAGATACGCAGTATTTT. Residues: CASSPDSTDTQYF.

This clonotype was detected many times. The chain's CDR3 is CASHRAGQAMAATF. The CDR3 DNA reads as TGTGCCTCTCACCGCGCGGGACAGGCTATGGCTGCCACCTTC. The genes are TRBV7-2 and TRBJ1-2, with 8 bases aligning to TRBD1. Trimming cost V 11 bases and J 13 bases; bases outside gene matches: 21. The CDR3 runs to 14 residues. CDR1 is SGHTA and CDR2 is FQGNSA in the germline V gene.

V usage is TRBV7-9 and J usage is TRBJ2-5, with 7 bases fitting TRBD2. The germline CDR1 and CDR2 sequences are SEHNR and FQNEAQ (reference sequence). CDR3 length: 14 amino acids. J was trimmed by 5 bases and V by 7 bases; bases with no gene match: 10. For the CDR3, the DNA is TGTGCCAGCACCCCGGGCGGGGGTTACGAGACCCAGTACTTC. Protein sequence: CASTPGGGYETQYF. The entire variable domain, with the rest obtained from reference TRBV7-9 and TRBJ2-5, is as follows: DTGVSQNPRHKITKRGQNVTFRCDPISEHNRLYWYRQTLGQGPEFLTYFQNEAQLEKSRLLSDRFSAERPKGSFSTLEIQRTEQGDSAMYLCASTPGGGYETQYFGPGTRLLVL.

There are many counts of this clonotype. The V gene is TRBV12-3 or TRBV12-4, the J gene TRBJ2-7; D could derive from TRBD1 or TRBD2 (6 bases each). The V end was cut by 3 bases, the J end by 2 bases, with 20 bases between. This CDR3 has 17 residues. The chain's CDR3 is CASSFNSGAGAAYEQYF. CDR3 nucleotide sequence: TGTGCCAGCAGTTTTAATAGCGGAGCAGGGGCCGCCTACGAGCAGTACTTC.

V gene TRBV29-1 combines with J gene TRBJ2-7, with TRBD2 matching over 11 bases. The ends lost 4 bases at V and 4 bases at J; junction bases unmatched: 12. Germline CDR1 SQVTM, CDR2 ANQGSEA. CDR3 length: 16 amino acids. CDR3 coding DNA: TGCAGCGTTGGAGGGGTGGAGACTAGCGGGATTTACGAGCAGTACTTC. Protein sequence: CSVGGVETSGIYEQYF.

The chain uses TRBV7-3 and TRBJ2-2; D remains ambiguous. V was pared by 6 bases and J by 1 base, with 9 bases between. This CDR3 is 14 amino acids long. Germline CDR1 is SGHTA and CDR2 is FQGTGA. CDR3 region: CASSLTVNTGELFF. DNA for the CDR3: TGTGCCAGCAGTTTGACGGTGAACACCGGGGAGCTGTTTTTT.

The chain employs TRBV6-5 and TRBJ2-2; tentatively, D is TRBD1 (5 bases). The V end lost 2 bases, the J end lost 9 bases, and 10 bases lay between the germline ends. Per the germline V gene, CDR1 is MNHEY and CDR2 is SVGAGI. This CDR3 has 13 amino acids. The DNA for the CDR3 is TGTGCCAGCAGTTACACAGGATTATGGGAGCTGTTTTTT. This codes for CASSYTGLWELFF.

CDR3 nucleotide sequence: TGTGCCAGCACTACGAAGCGGTATCCCTACGAGCAGTACTTC. Its translation: CASTTKRYPYEQYF. The chain recombines TRBV7-2 with TRBJ2-7; D is perhaps TRBD2 (5 bases). The CDR3 consists of 14 residues. Looked up from germline, CDR1 is SGHTA and CDR2 is FQGNSA. Trimming pared 7 bases from V and 2 bases from J, leaving 15 bases between.

The chain has TRBV6-8 and TRBJ2-3, with 10 bases that match TRBD2. Germline loops: CDR1 MNHGY, CDR2 SAAAGT. This CDR3 is 17 amino acids long. V gave up 0 bases and J gave up 2 bases; unmatched junction bases: 5. The CDR3 DNA follows: TGTGCCAGCAGTTACTCAAGCGGGGGGGCGATCACAGATACGCAGTATTTT. Protein product: CASSYSSGGAITDTQYF.

This chain links TRBV6-2 or TRBV6-3 with TRBJ1-5, with D possibly being TRBD1 (5 bases). Germline V gene lookup returns CDR1 MNHEY and CDR2 SVGEGT. The CDR3 runs 13 residues. V was pared by 5 bases and J by 16 bases, with 21 bases between. CDR3 sequence reads: CASSKPQVNPFHF. The CDR3 DNA is TGTGCCAGCAGTAAACCACAGGTAAACCCTTTCCATTTT.

This clonotype was counted at least ten times. The chain links TRBV7-2 to TRBJ1-1; possibly TRBD1 for D (6 bases). CDR1 is SGHTA and CDR2 is FQGNSA in the germline V gene. This CDR3 spans 12 amino acids. V was pared by 5 bases and J by 5 bases, with 9 bases between. The CDR3 DNA follows: TGTGCCAGCAGCCGTCAGGGGACTGAAGCTTTCTTT. As protein: CASSRQGTEAFF. The full variable domain, its missing parts supplied by reference TRBV7-2 and TRBJ1-1, is GAGVSQSPSNKVTEKGKDVELRCDPISGHTALYWYRQSLGQGLEFLIYFQGNSAPDKSGLPSDRFSAERTGGSVSTLTIQRTQQEDSAVYLCASSRQGTEAFFGQGTRLTVV.

This clonotype appeared a few times. The chain employs TRBV11-2 and TRBJ1-1; TRBD1 matches 8 bases. This CDR3 has 14 residues. Germline-derived CDR1 and CDR2 are SGHAT and FQNNGV. The trim removed 5 bases at V and 1 base at J, leaving 3 bases unmatched. CDR3 DNA sequence: TGTGCCAGCAGCCACAGGGGGTGGAACACTGAAGCTTTCTTT. It specifies CASSHRGWNTEAFF.

In this sample, this clonotype turned up a few times. The chain combines TRBV10-3 with TRBJ2-1; 9 nucleotides agree with TRBD2. Germline assignment: CDR1 ENHRY and CDR2 SYGVKD. J gave up 6 bases and V 3 bases, and 6 bases lay outside the gene matches. The CDR3 runs to 15 residues. CDR3 sequence reads: CAISESAGGGNEQFF. The CDR3 DNA follows: TGTGCCATCAGTGAATCTGCGGGAGGGGGCAATGAGCAGTTCTTC.

The chain couples TRBV5-1 to TRBJ2-1; D ambiguous. Germline CDR1 reads SGHRS; CDR2 reads YFSETQ. The CDR3 is made up of 17 amino acids. V lost 4 bases and J 0 bases, leaving 17 bases between the germline ends. CDR3 region: CASSPLTVTISYNEQFF. Here the CDR3 DNA reads TGCGCCAGCAGCCCGCTGACGGTCACAATCTCCTACAATGAGCAGTTCTTC.

The CDR3 here is CARSDDRSYGYTF. Here the CDR3 DNA reads TGTGCCAGATCAGATGACAGGTCCTATGGCTACACCTTC. The chain uses TRBV18 and TRBJ1-2, with TRBD1 as a possible D gene (6 bases). The V and J ends lost 9 bases and 4 bases respectively, with 15 bases between them. The CDR3 loop spans 13 amino acids. Germline values: CDR1 KGHSH, CDR2 LQKENI.